This TCR beta chain was observed in a study of T cell responses to AZD1222 COVID-19 vaccine. With respect to this clone: The antigen is undetermined.

TCRdb keeps only in-frame clones here, not all; method: immunoSEQ multiplex PCR. Of around 140,000 clones in the sample, over 85% were seen once. With V trimmed by 5 bases and J by 5 bases, 11 bases remained unmatched. The CDR3 runs 15 residues. Germline loops: CDR1 SGHNT, CDR2 YYREEE (reference sequence). Whole-study results and caveats: Repertoire sampling was restricted to post-peak T cell response timepoints. Across spike, vaccine-associated CD4 TCRs were found, dominant at 160-218 and 743-854. Spike-specific TCR breadth and depth both grew after two AZD1222 doses. In a largely white British group with more females than males, clonal diversity was possibly underestimated.

V and J are TRBV5-4 and TRBJ1-1, with 8 bases that match TRBD1. Specimen: peripheral blood, collected on day 0 of AZD1222 vaccination. The TCR originated in an adult in good health. CDR3 in amino acids: CASRATDRGGTEAFF. In nucleotides, the CDR3 is TGTGCCAGCAGGGCGACTGACAGGGGTGGTACTGAAGCTTTCTTT.